The clone carrying this T cell receptor (beta chain) has a handful of counts. The antigen remains undetermined. Trimming took off 3 bases at V and 0 bases at J, with 9 bases between the two ends. Per germline, CDR1 SNHLY and CDR2 FYNNEI. The CDR3 is made up of 15 amino acids. This record comes from a study of CD8 T cells in ankylosing spondylitis. Study findings and constraints: Blood of patients with ankylosing spondylitis appeared to be characterized by a TCR beta motif of several highly homologous variants.

Quantitative 5'-RACE was performed with molecular barcodes, and it yielded the TCR beta libraries. TCRdb independently ran MiXCR on the 5' RACE reads; one entry per CDR3 protein. Of roughly 180,000 distinct CDR3 sequences listed, approximately 9% were seen once; the top ten hold over 12%. The V call is TRBV2, the J call TRBJ2-1; the D is unclear. This TCR was sampled from a female donor with ankylosing spondylitis or in good health (not recorded which). Specimen: blood, either unsorted or a sorted T cell fraction (not recorded which). The CDR3 is CASSEAISSYNEQFF. The CDR3 DNA reads as TGTGCCAGCAGTGAGGCGATAAGCTCCTACAATGAGCAGTTCTTC.